The T cell receptor beta chain under discussion was sequenced for a study of blood T cell repertoires in COVID-19. In the study's own analysis: Amplification of reference gene primers provided the estimated nucleated cell counts. Only in-frame clones appear in the TCRdb table, and some are missing; sequencing was by immunoSEQ multiplex PCR. Clone size and the V and J calls come from that table; the DNA yielded D and trimming. The data show over 85,000 clones, approximately 90% seen once. This CDR3 has 14 residues. Germline CDR1 MNHEY, CDR2 SVGAGI. V shed 5 bases, J shed 11 bases, and the junction held 13 bases outside the gene matches. This clone was observed a few times.

Material for sequencing was peripheral blood. This receptor was identified in a man aged 65 to 85 with acute or convalescent COVID-19. The V and J genes are TRBV6-5 and TRBJ1-1; 8 positions agree with TRBD1. In DNA form, the CDR3 reads TGTGCCAGCAGTCCCTGGACAGGGCCCGGTGGGGCTTTCTTT. It codes for CASSPWTGPGGAFF.